This TCR beta chain originates from a study of graft-versus-host responses after intestinal transplantation. The table came from immunoSEQ multiplex PCR; TCRdb's copy has only in-frame clones and leaves some out. Of about 40,000 clones in the sample, 91% are singletons; the top ten hold 2% to 2.5%. This specimen consisted of PBMCs, obtained 300 to 320 days after intestinal transplant. This clonotype was sampled from a human patient who received an intestinal transplant, so some T cells may come from the graft donor.

CDR3 sequence reads: CASSPEGGRSNQPQHF. In DNA, the CDR3 is TGTGCCAGCTCACCTGAGGGGGGCAGGAGCAATCAGCCCCAGCATTTT. J is TRBJ1-5 and V is TRBV18; TRBD1 might be the D (6 bases). Germline CDR1 KGHSH, CDR2 LQKENI. The germline V and J ends were trimmed by 3 bases and 1 base, with 13 bases remaining between them. This CDR3 contains 16 residues.